A single sample is the source of the 2 T cell receptor beta chains below, sequenced in a study of T cell repertoires in cytomegalovirus infection. TCRdb re-analysed the reads in MiXCR, keeping a single row per CDR3 protein. This sample has 200,000 or so distinct CDR3 sequences; about 21% occur once, and the top ten carry approximately 2.9%. Source material: PBMCs. These receptors all stem from a human donor in good health (CMV status not recorded). Some clones in this sample may be carry-over from other donors' samples.

This sequence joins TRBV29-1 and TRBJ2-2, with 9 bases fitting TRBD1. Germline lookup yields CDR1 SQVTM and CDR2 ANQGSEA. Germline trimming cut 4 bases from V and 3 bases from J; bases unmatched to any gene: 3. The CDR3 totals 14 residues. CDR3 nucleotide sequence: TGCAGCGTTGGACAGGGGGTATACACCGGGGAGCTGTTTTTT. It encodes CSVGQGVYTGELFF.

In its sample, this clonotype was seen many times. The chain uses TRBV7-8 and TRBJ1-5, with D hard to call. The germline CDR1 and CDR2 sequences are SGHVS and FQNEAQ. Trimming left V 3 bases short and J 4 bases short, with 7 bases between. The CDR3 spans 13 residues. The CDR3 nucleotides read TGTGCCAGCAGCTTGGTGGAGAATCAGCCCCAGCATTTT. Translating gives CASSLVENQPQHF.